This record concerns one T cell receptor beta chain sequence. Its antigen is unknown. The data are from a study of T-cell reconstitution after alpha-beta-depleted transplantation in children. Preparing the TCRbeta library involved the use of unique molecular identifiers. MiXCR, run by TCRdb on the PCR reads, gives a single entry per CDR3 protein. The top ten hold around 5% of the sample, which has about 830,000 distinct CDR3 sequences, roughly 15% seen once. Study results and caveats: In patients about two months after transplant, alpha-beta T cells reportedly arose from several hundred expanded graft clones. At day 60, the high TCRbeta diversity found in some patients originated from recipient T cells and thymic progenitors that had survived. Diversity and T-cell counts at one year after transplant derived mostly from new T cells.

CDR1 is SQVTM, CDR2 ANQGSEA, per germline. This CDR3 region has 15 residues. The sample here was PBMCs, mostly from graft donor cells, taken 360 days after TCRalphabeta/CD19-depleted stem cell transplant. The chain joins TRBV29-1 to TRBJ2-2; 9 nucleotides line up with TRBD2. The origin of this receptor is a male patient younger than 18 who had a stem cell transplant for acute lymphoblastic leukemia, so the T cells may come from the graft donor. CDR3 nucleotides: TGCACCGGTAGCGGGAGAGCCCCGAACACCGGGGAGCTGTTTTTT. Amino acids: CTGSGRAPNTGELFF.